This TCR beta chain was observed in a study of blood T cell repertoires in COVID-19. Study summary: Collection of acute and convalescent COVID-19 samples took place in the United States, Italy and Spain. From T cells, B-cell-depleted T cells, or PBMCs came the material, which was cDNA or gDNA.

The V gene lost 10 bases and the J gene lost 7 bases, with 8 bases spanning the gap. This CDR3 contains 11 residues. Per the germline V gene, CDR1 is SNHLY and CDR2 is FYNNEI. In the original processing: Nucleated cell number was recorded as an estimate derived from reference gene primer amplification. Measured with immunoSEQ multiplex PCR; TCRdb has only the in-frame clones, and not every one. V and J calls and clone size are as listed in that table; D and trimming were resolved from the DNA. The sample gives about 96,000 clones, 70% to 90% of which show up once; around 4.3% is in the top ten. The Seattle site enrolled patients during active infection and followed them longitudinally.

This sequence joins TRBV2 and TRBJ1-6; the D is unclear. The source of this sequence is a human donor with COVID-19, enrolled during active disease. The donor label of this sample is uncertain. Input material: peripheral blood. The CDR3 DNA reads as TGTGCCACGACACGGAATTCACCCCTCCACTTT. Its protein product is CATTRNSPLHF.